In its sample, the clone carrying this T cell receptor (beta chain) was seen a few times. The CDR3 covers 15 residues. Trimming removed 2 bases from V and 1 base from J, with 8 bases in between. Germline lookup yields CDR1 LNHDA and CDR2 SQIVND (reference sequence). This sample was taken from a study of blood T cell repertoires in COVID-19. Overall study: Donors in the United States, Italy and Spain gave samples during acute or convalescent COVID-19.

Method: immunoSEQ multiplex PCR; TCRdb's copy keeps in-frame clones and lacks some. Here the sample spans 300,000 to 350,000 clones, around 90% being singletons. Sequenced material: peripheral blood. The clonotype originates from a man under 40 with COVID-19, enrolled during active disease. The chain carries TRBV19 and TRBJ2-2; D gene unclear. Here the CDR3 reads CASSINSVNTGELFF. In DNA, the CDR3 is TGTGCCAGTAGTATAAACTCCGTGAACACCGGGGAGCTGTTTTTT.